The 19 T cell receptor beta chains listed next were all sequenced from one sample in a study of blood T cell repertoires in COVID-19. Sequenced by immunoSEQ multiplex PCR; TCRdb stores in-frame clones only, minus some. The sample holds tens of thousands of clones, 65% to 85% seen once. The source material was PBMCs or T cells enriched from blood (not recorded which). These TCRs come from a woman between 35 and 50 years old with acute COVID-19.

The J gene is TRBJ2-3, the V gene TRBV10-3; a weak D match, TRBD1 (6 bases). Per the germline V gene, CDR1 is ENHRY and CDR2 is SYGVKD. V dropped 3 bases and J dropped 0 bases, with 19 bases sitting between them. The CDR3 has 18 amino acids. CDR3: CAISDPSGKGHSTDTQYF. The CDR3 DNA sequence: TGTGCCATCAGTGACCCGTCCGGAAAGGGACATAGCACAGATACGCAGTATTTT.

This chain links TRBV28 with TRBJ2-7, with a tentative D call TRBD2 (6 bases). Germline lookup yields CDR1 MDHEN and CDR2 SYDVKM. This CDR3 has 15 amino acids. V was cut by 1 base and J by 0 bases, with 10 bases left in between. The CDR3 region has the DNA TGTGCCAGCAGTTTATCCCGGGACTCCTCCTACGAGCAGTACTTC. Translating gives CASSLSRDSSYEQYF.

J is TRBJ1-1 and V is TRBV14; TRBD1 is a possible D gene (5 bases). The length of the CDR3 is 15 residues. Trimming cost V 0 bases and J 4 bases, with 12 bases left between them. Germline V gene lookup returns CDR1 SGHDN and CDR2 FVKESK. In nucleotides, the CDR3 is TGTGCCAGCAGCCAAGATCCCAACAGGTTCACTGAAGCTTTCTTT. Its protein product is CASSQDPNRFTEAFF. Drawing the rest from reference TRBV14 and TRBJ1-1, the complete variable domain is EAGVTQFPSHSVIEKGQTVTLRCDPISGHDNLYWYRRVMGKEIKFLLHFVKESKQDESGMPNNRFLAERTGGTYSTLKVQPAELEDSGVYFCASSQDPNRFTEAFFGQGTRLTVV.

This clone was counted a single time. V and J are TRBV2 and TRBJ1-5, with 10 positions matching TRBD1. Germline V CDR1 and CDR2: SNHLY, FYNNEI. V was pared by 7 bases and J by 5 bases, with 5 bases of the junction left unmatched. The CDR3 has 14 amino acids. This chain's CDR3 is CASTDRGLDQPQHF. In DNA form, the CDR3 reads TGTGCCAGCACCGACAGGGGGCTCGATCAGCCCCAGCATTTT.

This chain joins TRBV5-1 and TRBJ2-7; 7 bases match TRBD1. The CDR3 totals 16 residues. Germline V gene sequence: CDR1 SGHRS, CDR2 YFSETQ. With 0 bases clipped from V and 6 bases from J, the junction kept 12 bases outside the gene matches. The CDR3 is CASSLAKTGSLGEQYF. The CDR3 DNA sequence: TGCGCCAGCAGCTTGGCCAAGACAGGGTCTTTAGGCGAGCAGTACTTC.

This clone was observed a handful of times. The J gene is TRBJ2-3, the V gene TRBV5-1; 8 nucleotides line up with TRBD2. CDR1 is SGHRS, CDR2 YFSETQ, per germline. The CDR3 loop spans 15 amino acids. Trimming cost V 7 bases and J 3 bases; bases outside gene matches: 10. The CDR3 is CASQTSARLTDTQYF. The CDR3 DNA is TGCGCCAGCCAGACTAGCGCACGACTGACAGATACGCAGTATTTT.

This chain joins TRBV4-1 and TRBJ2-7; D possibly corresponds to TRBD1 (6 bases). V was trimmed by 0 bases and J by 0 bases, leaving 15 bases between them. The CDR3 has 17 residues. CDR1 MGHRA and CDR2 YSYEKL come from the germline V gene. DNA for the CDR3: TGCGCCAGCAGCCAAGAGTCCCCGGACAGAGGCTCCTACGAGCAGTACTTC. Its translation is CASSQESPDRGSYEQYF.

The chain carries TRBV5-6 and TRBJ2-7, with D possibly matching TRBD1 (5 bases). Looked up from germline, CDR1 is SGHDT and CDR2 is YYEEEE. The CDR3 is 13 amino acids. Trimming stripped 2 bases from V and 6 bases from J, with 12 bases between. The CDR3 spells CASSFPGISEQYF. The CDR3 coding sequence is TGTGCCAGCAGCTTTCCAGGGATCTCCGAGCAGTACTTC.

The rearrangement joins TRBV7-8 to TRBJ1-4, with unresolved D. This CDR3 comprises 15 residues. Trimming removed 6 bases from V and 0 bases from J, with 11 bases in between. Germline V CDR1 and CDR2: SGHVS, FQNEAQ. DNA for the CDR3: TGTGCCAGCAGTCTGGGCCTCCCAACTAATGAAAAACTGTTTTTT. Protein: CASSLGLPTNEKLFF.

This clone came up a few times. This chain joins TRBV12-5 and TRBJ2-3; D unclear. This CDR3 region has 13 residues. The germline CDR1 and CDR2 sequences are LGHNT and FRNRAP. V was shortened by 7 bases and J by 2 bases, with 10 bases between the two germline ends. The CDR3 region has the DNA TGTGCTAGTGACGATGCGGACACAGATACGCAGTATTTT. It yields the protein CASDDADTDTQYF.

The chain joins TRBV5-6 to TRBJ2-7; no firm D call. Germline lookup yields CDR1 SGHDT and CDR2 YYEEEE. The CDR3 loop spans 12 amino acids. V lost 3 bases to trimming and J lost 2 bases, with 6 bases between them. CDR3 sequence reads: CASSSTPYEQYF. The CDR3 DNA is TGTGCCAGCAGCTCAACTCCCTACGAGCAGTACTTC.

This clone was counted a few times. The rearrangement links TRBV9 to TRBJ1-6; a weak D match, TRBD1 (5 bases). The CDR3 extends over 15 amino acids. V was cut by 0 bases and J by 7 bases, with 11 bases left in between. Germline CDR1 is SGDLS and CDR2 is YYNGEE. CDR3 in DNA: TGTGCCAGCAGCGTAGGCGGGGGTTGGAATTCACCCCTCCACTTT. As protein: CASSVGGGWNSPLHF.

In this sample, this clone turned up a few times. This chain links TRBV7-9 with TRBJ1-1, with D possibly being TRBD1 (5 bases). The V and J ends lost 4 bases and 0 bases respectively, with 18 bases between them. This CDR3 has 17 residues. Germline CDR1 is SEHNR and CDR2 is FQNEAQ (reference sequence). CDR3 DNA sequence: TGTGCCAGCAGCTCGGGAGGTTGGGCCAGGGTGAACACTGAAGCTTTCTTT. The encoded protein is CASSSGGWARVNTEAFF. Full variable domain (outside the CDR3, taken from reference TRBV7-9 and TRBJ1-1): DTGVSQNPRHKITKRGQNVTFRCDPISEHNRLYWYRQTLGQGPEFLTYFQNEAQLEKSRLLSDRFSAERPKGSFSTLEIQRTEQGDSAMYLCASSSGGWARVNTEAFFGQGTRLTVV.

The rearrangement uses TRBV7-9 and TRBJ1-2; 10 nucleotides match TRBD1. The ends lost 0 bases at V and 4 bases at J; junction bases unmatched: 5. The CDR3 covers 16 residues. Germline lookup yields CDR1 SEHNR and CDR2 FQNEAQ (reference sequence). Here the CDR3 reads CASSLAVTGGVYGYTF. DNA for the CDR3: TGTGCCAGCAGCTTAGCGGTGACAGGGGGCGTCTATGGCTACACCTTC.

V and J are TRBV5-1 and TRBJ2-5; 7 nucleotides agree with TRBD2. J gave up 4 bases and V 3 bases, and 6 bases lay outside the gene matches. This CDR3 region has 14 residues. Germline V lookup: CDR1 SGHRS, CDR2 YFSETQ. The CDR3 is CASSWEGRRETQYF. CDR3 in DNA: TGCGCCAGCAGCTGGGAGGGACGACGAGAGACCCAGTACTTC. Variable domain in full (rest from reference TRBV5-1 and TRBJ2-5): KAGVTQTPRYLIKTRGQQVTLSCSPISGHRSVSWYQQTPGQGLQFLFEYFSETQRNKGNFPGRFSGRQFSNSRSEMNVSTLELGDSALYLCASSWEGRRETQYFGPGTRLLVL.

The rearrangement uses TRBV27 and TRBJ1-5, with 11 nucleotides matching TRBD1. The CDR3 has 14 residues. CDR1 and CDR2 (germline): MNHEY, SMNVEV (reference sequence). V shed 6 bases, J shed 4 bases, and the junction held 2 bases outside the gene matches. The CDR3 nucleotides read TGTGCCAGCAGCGGGACAGGGGGTAATCAGCCCCAGCATTTT. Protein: CASSGTGGNQPQHF.

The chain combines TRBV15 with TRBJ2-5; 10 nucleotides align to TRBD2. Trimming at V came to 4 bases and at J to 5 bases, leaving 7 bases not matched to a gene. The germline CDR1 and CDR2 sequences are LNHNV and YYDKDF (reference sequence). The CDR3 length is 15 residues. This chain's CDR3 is CATSTAGGSRETQYF. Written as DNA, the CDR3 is TGTGCCACCAGCACAGCGGGGGGGTCCCGGGAGACCCAGTACTTC. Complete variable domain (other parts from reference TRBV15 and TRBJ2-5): DAMVIQNPRYQVTQFGKPVTLSCSQTLNHNVMYWYQQKSSQAPKLLFHYYDKDFNNEADTPDNFQSRRPNTSFCFLDIRSPGLGDTAMYLCATSTAGGSRETQYFGPGTRLLVL.

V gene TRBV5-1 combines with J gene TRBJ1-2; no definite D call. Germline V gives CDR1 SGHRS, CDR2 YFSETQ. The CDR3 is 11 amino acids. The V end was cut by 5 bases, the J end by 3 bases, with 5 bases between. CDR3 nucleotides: TGCGCCAGCAGACTGGACTATGGCTACACCTTC. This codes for CASRLDYGYTF.

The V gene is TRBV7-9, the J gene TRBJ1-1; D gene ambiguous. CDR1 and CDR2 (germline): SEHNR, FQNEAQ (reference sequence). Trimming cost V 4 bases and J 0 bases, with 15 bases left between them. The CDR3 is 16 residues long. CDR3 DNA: TGTGCCAGCAGCTCCCCGGATCGGGGAATGAACACTGAAGCTTTCTTT. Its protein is CASSSPDRGMNTEAFF.